This T cell receptor (beta chain) was sequenced during a study of blood T cell repertoires in COVID-19. Before being deemed recovered, Cohort 3 donors had two negative PCRs, clearance, or symptom resolution. Sequenced by immunoSEQ multiplex PCR; TCRdb stores in-frame clones only, minus some. The sample has more than 250,000 clones, about 85% seen once. CDR1 is SGDLS, CDR2 YYNGEE, per germline. The CDR3 spans 15 residues. V was cut by 3 bases and J by 5 bases, with 17 bases left in between. The V gene is TRBV9, the J gene TRBJ1-2, with D perhaps matching TRBD1 (5 bases). Sequencing input: PBMCs or T cells enriched from blood (not recorded which). The origin of this receptor is a woman in her 30s who had recovered from COVID-19. CDR3 nucleotides: TGTGCCAGCAGCGCTGGATCGGGCAGGGATTATGGCTACACCTTC. It encodes CASSAGSGRDYGYTF.